These 27 T cell receptor beta chains were sequenced from one sample in a study of CD8+CD57+ T cells in acquired aplastic anemia. The use of genomic DNA as template underpinned the TCR beta VDJ and CDR3 profiling. From the reads, TCRdb called clonotypes with MiXCR, one entry per CDR3 protein. The table records around 180,000 distinct CDR3 sequences, 48% of them present only once. CD8+CD57+ cell expansion had been shown by flow cytometry in patients chosen for sequencing. The sample taken for sequencing was sorted CD4+, CD8+, or CD8+CD57+ T cells (not recorded which) from PBMCs. Source of these receptors: a human donor with aplastic anemia.

This chain connects TRBV4-3 to TRBJ1-6, with unresolved D. In germline, CDR1 is LGHNA, CDR2 YSLEER. The CDR3 has 12 residues. V was shortened by 1 base and J by 9 bases, with 4 bases between the two germline ends. The CDR3 DNA sequence: TGCGCCAGCAGCCAAGGTGGTTCACCCCTCCACTTT. Translated: CASSQGGSPLHF.

The chain joins TRBV20-1 to TRBJ2-2, with TRBD1 as a possible D gene (7 bases). V was pared by 1 base and J by 7 bases, with 13 bases between. Germline V CDR1 and CDR2: DFQATT, SNEGSKA (reference sequence). This CDR3 spans 14 amino acids. In DNA, the CDR3 is TGCAGTGCTAGAGTTCAGGGGGGTGGCGGGGAGCTGTTTTTT. This encodes CSARVQGGGGELFF.

This chain joins TRBV20-1 and TRBJ2-1; possible D gene TRBD1, 6 bases. V gave up 1 base and J gave up 4 bases, with 14 bases separating them. The CDR3 is 15 residues long. Germline CDR1 reads DFQATT; CDR2 reads SNEGSKA (reference sequence). CDR3 nucleotides: TGCAGTGCTAGAGGGGGGCTCCTGAGGTACAATGAGCAGTTCTTC. It is translated as CSARGGLLRYNEQFF.

The rearrangement links TRBV29-1 to TRBJ2-5; TRBD2 might be the D (6 bases). CDR1 is SQVTM, CDR2 ANQGSEA, per germline. V was pared by 6 bases and J by 4 bases, with 15 bases between. There are 13 residues in the CDR3. Here the CDR3 reads CSVIRDFLETQYF. In DNA, the CDR3 is TGCAGCGTAATCCGGGACTTCCTAGAGACCCAGTACTTC.

V and J are TRBV2 and TRBJ1-2; 10 nucleotides agree with TRBD1. The germline V gene has CDR1 SNHLY and CDR2 FYNNEI. The ends lost 6 bases at V and 4 bases at J; junction bases unmatched: 5. This CDR3 contains 14 residues. The CDR3: CASSQTGGSYGYTF. In nucleotides, the CDR3 is TGTGCCAGCAGCCAGACAGGGGGCTCCTATGGCTACACCTTC.

The genes are TRBV24-1 and TRBJ1-6, with D tentatively TRBD1 (5 bases). V lost 5 bases and J 10 bases, leaving 17 bases between the germline ends. This CDR3 contains 15 residues. Germline lookup yields CDR1 KGHDR and CDR2 SFDVKD. This CDR3 is CATSANAPGKSPLHF. The DNA of the CDR3 is TGTGCCACCAGTGCTAATGCCCCAGGGAAATCACCCCTCCACTTT.

The CDR3 reads CASSASGARTEAFF. The CDR3 bases are TGTGCCAGCAGCGCCTCAGGGGCTCGCACTGAAGCTTTCTTT. The rearrangement uses TRBV7-2 and TRBJ1-1; D is perhaps TRBD1 (6 bases). The CDR3 totals 14 residues. V was cut by 5 bases and J by 4 bases, with 14 bases left in between. Germline CDR1 and CDR2: SGHTA and FQGNSA.

The chain employs TRBV5-1 and TRBJ2-7, with 7 bases aligning to TRBD1. The CDR3 has 13 amino acids. Germline V gives CDR1 SGHRS, CDR2 YFSETQ. V trimming: 5 bases; J trimming: 5 bases; junction bases outside the gene matches: 7. The CDR3 here is CASRRTGSDEQYF. The CDR3 DNA follows: TGCGCCAGCAGACGGACAGGATCGGACGAGCAGTACTTC. The whole variable domain, remainder taken from reference TRBV5-1 and TRBJ2-7, is KAGVTQTPRYLIKTRGQQVTLSCSPISGHRSVSWYQQTPGQGLQFLFEYFSETQRNKGNFPGRFSGRQFSNSRSEMNVSTLELGDSALYLCASRRTGSDEQYFGPGTRLTVT.

V is TRBV7-9 and J is TRBJ1-2, with D possibly being TRBD1 (6 bases). The CDR3 is 13 residues long. Looked up from germline, CDR1 is SEHNR and CDR2 is FQNEAQ (reference sequence). V was trimmed by 2 bases and J by 6 bases, leaving 10 bases between them. The CDR3 loop is CASSLTGPDGYTF. CDR3 bases: TGTGCCAGCAGCTTAACAGGGCCGGATGGCTACACCTTC.

Turning to this clonotype: One end of the junction does not line up with germline, which may come from a read error. In DNA, the CDR3 is TGTGCCAGCAGCGTGAGTGGAGCCGAAAACATTCAGTACTTC. It encodes CASSVSGAENIQYF. V is TRBV9 and J is TRBJ2-4; no firm D call. Germline-derived CDR1 and CDR2 are SGDLS and YYNGEE. CDR3 length: 14 amino acids.

The rearrangement joins TRBV3-1 to TRBJ2-7, with 10 bases lining up with TRBD2. This CDR3 contains 15 residues. CDR1 is LGHDT, CDR2 YNNKEL, per germline (reference sequence). V was pared by 4 bases and J by 3 bases, with 6 bases of the junction left unmatched. CDR3 DNA sequence: TGTGCCAGCAGCCTAAAGGCTAGCGGGGGCTACGAGCAGTACTTC. The encoded protein is CASSLKASGGYEQYF.

V is TRBV24-1 and J is TRBJ2-3; 10 bases are shared with TRBD2. The CDR3 covers 16 residues. CDR1 KGHDR and CDR2 SFDVKD come from the germline V gene. The junction had 2 bases not matched to a gene; V was cut back by 2 bases and J by 1 base. CDR3 amino acids: CATSDSSGGGTDTQYF. The CDR3 DNA is TGTGCCACCAGTGATTCTAGCGGGGGAGGCACAGATACGCAGTATTTT.

This clonotype occurred many times. V gene TRBV12-3 or TRBV12-4 combines with J gene TRBJ2-5; TRBD1 matches at 7 bases. The CDR3 totals 12 residues. With V trimmed by 6 bases and J by 5 bases, 3 bases remained unmatched. CDR3 sequence (DNA): TGTGCCAGCAGCGACAGGGTTGAGACCCAGTACTTC. It yields the protein CASSDRVETQYF.

This clonotype was recorded once. The gene calls are TRBV24-1 and TRBJ2-7; D may match TRBD1 or TRBD2 (5 bases each). CDR3 length equals 13 residues. Germline CDR1 KGHDR, CDR2 SFDVKD. The ends were cut back, 2 bases at V and 10 bases at J, with 14 bases in the middle. The CDR3 here is CATSDWGSDVQYF. The CDR3 region has the DNA TGTGCCACCAGTGATTGGGGGAGCGACGTCCAGTACTTC.

The gene calls are TRBV9 and TRBJ1-6; the match to TRBD1 covers 7 bases. The germline CDR1 and CDR2 sequences are SGDLS and YYNGEE. The CDR3 spans 15 residues. J gave up 7 bases and V 0 bases, and 4 bases lay outside the gene matches. CDR3 DNA: TGTGCCAGCAGCGTAGCGGGGACAGCAAATTCACCCCTCCACTTT. Translating gives CASSVAGTANSPLHF.

This clonotype was seen repeatedly, ten times or more. The chain uses TRBV19 and TRBJ2-7; 12 nucleotides align to TRBD1. CDR1 is LNHDA, CDR2 SQIVND, per germline (reference sequence). This CDR3 contains 16 residues. The V and J ends lost 5 bases and 6 bases, in that order; junction bases with no gene match: 11. In nucleotides, the CDR3 is TGTGCCAGTAGTTCCCGCCCGGGACAGGGGGCGGGCGAGCAGTACTTC. Protein: CASSSRPGQGAGEQYF.

This clonotype was picked up many times. The rearrangement links TRBV3-1 to TRBJ1-2, with 7 bases fitting TRBD1. The J segment lost 4 bases and the V segment lost 0 bases, leaving 5 bases of the junction unmatched. The germline CDR1 and CDR2 sequences are LGHDT and YNNKEL (reference sequence). This CDR3 is built from 15 residues. As DNA, the CDR3 is TGTGCCAGCAGCCAAGACTGGACAGGACCCTATGGCTACACCTTC. Its translation is CASSQDWTGPYGYTF.

This clonotype has more than one count but fewer than ten. V usage is TRBV2 and J usage is TRBJ2-7, with D unclear. Germline V lookup: CDR1 SNHLY, CDR2 FYNNEI. The CDR3 has 13 residues. V was pared by 4 bases and J by 6 bases, with 13 bases between. For the CDR3, the DNA is TGTGCCAGCAGTGCGGAAGGGCCGAGCGAGCAGTACTTC. Encoded protein: CASSAEGPSEQYF.

The J gene is TRBJ1-1, the V gene TRBV6-1; D perhaps matches TRBD1 (6 bases). V shed 1 base and J shed 6 bases, with 27 bases lying between them. Germline CDR1 reads MNHNS; CDR2 reads SASEGT. The CDR3 consists of 19 residues. CDR3 region: CASSEDGVGRMGAGPEAFF. CDR3 bases: TGTGCCAGCAGTGAAGACGGTGTAGGCAGGATGGGGGCTGGGCCTGAAGCTTTCTTT.

The rearrangement uses TRBV2 and TRBJ2-7, with D possibly TRBD1 on 6 matching bases. The CDR3 loop spans 12 amino acids. The germline gives CDR1 SNHLY, CDR2 FYNNEI. V shed 6 bases and J shed 6 bases, with 12 bases lying between them. The CDR3 reads CASSTPRGEQYF. The DNA of the CDR3 is TGTGCCAGCAGCACCCCCAGGGGCGAGCAGTACTTC.

The chain recombines TRBV19 with TRBJ2-7; 8 nucleotides align to TRBD1. V gave up 5 bases and J gave up 2 bases; unmatched junction bases: 5. The germline V gene encodes CDR1 LNHDA and CDR2 SQIVND (reference sequence). The CDR3 length is 14 residues. CDR3 DNA sequence: TGTGCCAGTAGTCGGACAGGGAAGCCCTACGAGCAGTACTTC. Translating gives CASSRTGKPYEQYF.

This clonotype was found many times. The chain employs TRBV20-1 and TRBJ2-5; 8 bases align to TRBD2. J gave up 4 bases and V 1 base, and 11 bases lay outside the gene matches. Germline CDR1 and CDR2: DFQATT and SNEGSKA (reference sequence). CDR3 length: 16 residues. CDR3 nucleotides: TGCAGTGCTAGAGGGCCTCTTCGAGGACTAGCAGAGACCCAGTACTTC. Residues: CSARGPLRGLAETQYF.

The chain joins TRBV19 to TRBJ2-7; D unclear. The V end lost 0 bases, the J end lost 3 bases, and 6 bases lay between the germline ends. There are 13 residues in the CDR3. CDR1 and CDR2 from the germline V gene are LNHDA and SQIVND (reference sequence). CDR3 sequence: CASSIEWGYEQYF. DNA of the CDR3: TGTGCCAGTAGTATAGAGTGGGGCTACGAGCAGTACTTC.

As DNA, the CDR3 is TGTGCCAGCAGAGGGACCTTTTTCTACGAGCAGTACTTC. This codes for CASRGTFFYEQYF. The chain couples TRBV25-1 to TRBJ2-7; D may match TRBD1 or TRBD2 (5 bases each). This CDR3 region has 13 residues. Germline V gene lookup returns CDR1 MGHDK and CDR2 SYGVNS. V lost 6 bases to trimming and J lost 3 bases, with 12 bases between them.

The chain links TRBV18 to TRBJ2-7, with D possibly TRBD1 on 6 matching bases. This CDR3 contains 16 residues. The V end was cut by 0 bases, the J end by 2 bases, with 14 bases between. Germline V lookup: CDR1 KGHSH, CDR2 LQKENI. CDR3 residues: CASSPPGAAVPYEQYF. DNA of the CDR3: TGTGCCAGCTCACCACCGGGGGCCGCTGTCCCCTACGAGCAGTACTTC.

This clonotype has a count of ten or more. The chain couples TRBV2 to TRBJ1-1; TRBD1 might be the D (5 bases). The CDR3 is 12 amino acids. The germline V gene has CDR1 SNHLY and CDR2 FYNNEI. Between the trimmed V and J ends, which lost 7 bases and 8 bases, there was a span of 14 bases. The CDR3 sequence is CASTTIGAEAFF. CDR3 nucleotide sequence: TGTGCCAGCACCACAATCGGGGCCGAAGCTTTCTTT.

The CDR3 region has the DNA TGTGCCAGCAGCTTAGAGTCACGGAGTAACTATGGCTACACCTTC. This translates into CASSLESRSNYGYTF. V is TRBV11-2 and J is TRBJ1-2; D is ambiguous. The V gene lost 0 bases and the J gene lost 1 base, with 9 bases spanning the gap. Per germline, CDR1 SGHAT and CDR2 FQNNGV. This CDR3 has 15 residues. Full variable domain (outside the CDR3, taken from reference TRBV11-2 and TRBJ1-2): EAGVAQSPRYKIIEKRQSVAFWCNPISGHATLYWYQQILGQGPKLLIQFQNNGVVDDSQLPKDRFSAERLKGVDSTLKIQPAKLEDSAVYLCASSLESRSNYGYTFGSGTRLTVV.